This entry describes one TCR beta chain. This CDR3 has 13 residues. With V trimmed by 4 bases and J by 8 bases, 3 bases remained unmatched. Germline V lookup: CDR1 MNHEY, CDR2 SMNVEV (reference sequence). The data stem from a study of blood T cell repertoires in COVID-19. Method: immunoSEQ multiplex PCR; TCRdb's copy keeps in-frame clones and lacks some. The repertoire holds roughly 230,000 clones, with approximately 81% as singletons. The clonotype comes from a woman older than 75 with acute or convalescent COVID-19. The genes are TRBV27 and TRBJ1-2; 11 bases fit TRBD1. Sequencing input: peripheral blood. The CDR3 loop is CASSWGQGGGYTF. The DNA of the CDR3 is TGTGCCAGCAGTTGGGGACAGGGGGGAGGCTACACCTTC.